The clone carrying this T cell receptor (beta chain) has a handful of counts. Its antigen remains unknown. Via MiXCR, TCRdb re-called the RT-PCR reads, giving one row per CDR3 protein. Altogether under 750,000 distinct CDR3 sequences are present, around 11% being singletons, with the ten largest covering roughly a tenth. This entry belongs to a study of response to subunit inactivated influenza vaccine. The CDR3 is 12 amino acids. Per the germline V gene, CDR1 is SQVTM and CDR2 is ANQGSEA. Regarding the study as a whole: Only a handful of new T cells, the authors suggested, are recruited with each seasonal influenza vaccination.

The rearrangement links TRBV29-1 to TRBJ1-1; D call uncertain. The sequences come from PBMCs from blood, collected on the day of vaccination. This clonotype was sampled from a man aged 45 to 65 who received an inactivated influenza vaccine. The CDR3 DNA is TGCAGTATTCAGCCCATGAACACTGAAGCTTTCTTT. Amino acids: CSIQPMNTEAFF.